Here is one TCR beta chain with its context. This clone was detected only a few times. The antigen it recognizes is unknown. Nothing much larger sits one base from this clone, and base qualities are not available. The data stem from a study of beta chain features in type 1 diabetes (dated by TCRdb to about 2018). In the study overall: Mean age, gender distribution, total cell number and subset yield were not different between patients and healthy donors. A total of roughly 99,000,000 sorted cells were examined across all samples, and the number of cells per subset was strongly correlated with RNA yield. The study compared TCRB repertoires of sorted circulating CD4+ T cell subsets between recently diagnosed type 1 diabetes patients and matched healthy donors. Regulatory and stem cell-like memory subsets were obtained from only 8 patients and about 8 healthy donors, while naive and central memory subsets were obtained from all 30 or so donors.

Each donor gave one peripheral blood draw, averaging approximately 110 mL, which was collected into heparinised tubes. A BD FACSAria II and a panel including CD45RO, CCR7, CD25, CD127, CD95 and CD27 were used to sort naive, central memory, regulatory and stem cell-like memory CD4+ T cells. Purity was above 95% for every sorted population. Right away, PBMCs were isolated by Lymphoprep density gradient centrifugation and were stained directly, with no culture step. So that batch effects would be minimized, each experiment stained and sorted samples in pairs, pairing one healthy donor with one patient. The entire isolated RNA was reverse transcribed using the High Capacity cDNA Reverse Transcription Kit, and thus expressed TCRB transcripts were sequenced. Naive, central memory and regulatory T cell samples underwent deep immunoSEQ sequencing, averaging around 4 million total reads per sample. Sorted cells were lysed in RLT buffer, and RNA was extracted using DNase-treated RNeasy Micro or Mini kits according to cell number. To prevent cross-contamination, each cell subset was processed individually, whereas patient and healthy donor samples were processed jointly. Using the immunoSEQ multiplex PCR, TCRB sequences were amplified from cDNA into 87-bp fragments spanning the CDR3 region. Sequencing of the amplicons was performed on the Illumina HiSeq platform. The original methods were these. PCR bias was computationally corrected using synthetic template baselines, reads within Hamming distance 2 were collapsed, and singletons that could not be merged were discarded. Reads were aligned to IMGT to assign V, D and J genes, CDR3 length, and insertions or deletions at six rearrangement sites. Within each subset, clonotype counts were normalized to sorted cell number, and only after that were true diversity and Gini coefficients computed with the tcR R package. Repertoire sharing was quantified using the overlap coefficient calculated on TCRB nucleotide sequences. Out-of-frame TCRB sequences from naive cells were analyzed to stand in for the pre-selection repertoire. The immuneACCESS repertoire file appears here via TCRdb, limited to in-frame rearrangements. These files lack a portion of the clones; in checked studies, under half of the deficit traces to unresolved V genes, and the cause of the others is not known. The V and J calls and clone size were taken over from that table, and D and trimming were inferred from the DNA. The sample table holds roughly 450,000 clones, of which about 14% were seen once. The top ten clonotypes cover roughly 0.038% of the sample.

For this chain, trimming is 0 bases at the V end and 4 bases at the J end, and the number of junction bases without a gene match is 5. Inclusive of the bounding cysteine and phenylalanine, the CDR3 is 15 residues long. Only the CDR3 region is kept as DNA, spanning 45 bases read in frame from base 1. The germline V gene (reference sequence) yields GTSNPN for CDR1 and SVGIG for CDR2. On the study overall, not on this receptor specifically: Naive, central memory and regulatory TCRB repertoires appeared to be more similar among patients than among healthy donors. Patients with type 1 diabetes made fewer insertions and deleted more nucleotides at VDJ recombination sites, implying thymic rearrangement abnormalities. Shorter templates might have been favored by PCR, but patient and control samples were amplified and corrected together, so both groups would have been affected equally by any skew. Because cDNA rather than genomic DNA was sequenced, highly expressing activated cells could have been over-represented, although no difference in activation and CD3 levels was found between groups. In all four CD4+ subsets, TCRB CDR3 length was moderately but significantly shorter in type 1 diabetes patients. Only small numbers of individuals were included in the HLA sub-analyses, which left unresolved whether HLA type had any influence on TCRB rearrangement.

The sequence was collected from a young man in good health. Sequencing used naive CD4+ T cells from blood. The cell subset or site label, read with the paper, signifies: true naive CD4+ T cells. The V and J segments used are TRBV30 and TRBJ1-3; 8 middle bases align to TRBD1. The bases read TGTGCCTGGAGTGTTCGGACAGGGCTGGGAAACACCATATATTTT. Translated, this gives CAWSVRTGLGNTIYF.